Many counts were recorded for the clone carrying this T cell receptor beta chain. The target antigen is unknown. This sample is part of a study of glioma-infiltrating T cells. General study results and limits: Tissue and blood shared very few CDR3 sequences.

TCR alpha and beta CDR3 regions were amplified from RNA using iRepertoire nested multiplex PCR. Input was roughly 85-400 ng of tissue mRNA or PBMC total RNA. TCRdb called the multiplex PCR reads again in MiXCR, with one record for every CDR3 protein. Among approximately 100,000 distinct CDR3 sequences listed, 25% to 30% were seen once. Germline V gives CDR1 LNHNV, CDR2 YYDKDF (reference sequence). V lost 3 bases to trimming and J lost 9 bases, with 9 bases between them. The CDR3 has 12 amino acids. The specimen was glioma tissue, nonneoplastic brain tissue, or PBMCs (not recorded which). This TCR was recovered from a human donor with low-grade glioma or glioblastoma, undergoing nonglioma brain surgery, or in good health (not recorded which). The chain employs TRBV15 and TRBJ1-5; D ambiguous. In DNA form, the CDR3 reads TGTGCCACCAGCAGGGGTACGGGGCCCCAGCATTTT. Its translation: CATSRGTGPQHF.